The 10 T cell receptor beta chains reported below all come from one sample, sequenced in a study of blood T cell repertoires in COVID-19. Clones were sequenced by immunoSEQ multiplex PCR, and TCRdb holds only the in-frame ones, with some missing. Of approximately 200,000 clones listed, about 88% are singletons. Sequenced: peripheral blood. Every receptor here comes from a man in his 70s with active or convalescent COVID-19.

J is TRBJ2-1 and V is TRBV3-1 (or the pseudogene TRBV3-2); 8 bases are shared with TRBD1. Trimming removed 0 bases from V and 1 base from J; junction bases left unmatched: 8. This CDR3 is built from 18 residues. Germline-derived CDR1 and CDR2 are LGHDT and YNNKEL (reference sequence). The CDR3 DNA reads TGTGCCAGCAGCCAAGACCTCGTGACAGGGGCTTCCTACAATGAGCAGTTCTTC. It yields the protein CASSQDLVTGASYNEQFF.

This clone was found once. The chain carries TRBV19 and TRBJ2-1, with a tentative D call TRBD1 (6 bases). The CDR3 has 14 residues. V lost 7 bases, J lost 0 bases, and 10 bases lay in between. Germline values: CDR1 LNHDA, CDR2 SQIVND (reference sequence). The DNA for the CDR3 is TGTGCCAGTAACAGGGATAACTCCTACAATGAGCAGTTCTTC. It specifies CASNRDNSYNEQFF.

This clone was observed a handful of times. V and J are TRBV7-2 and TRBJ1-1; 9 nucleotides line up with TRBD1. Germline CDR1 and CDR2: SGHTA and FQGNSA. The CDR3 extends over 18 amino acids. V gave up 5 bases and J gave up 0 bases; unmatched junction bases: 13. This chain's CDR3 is CASSRPLGTGSVNTEAFF. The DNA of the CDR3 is TGTGCCAGCAGCCGCCCTCTTGGGACAGGGTCTGTGAACACTGAAGCTTTCTTT.

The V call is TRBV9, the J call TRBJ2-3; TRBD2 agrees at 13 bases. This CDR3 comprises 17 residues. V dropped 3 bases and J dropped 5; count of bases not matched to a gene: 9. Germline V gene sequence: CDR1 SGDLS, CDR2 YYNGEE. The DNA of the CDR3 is TGTGCCAGCAGCGCCATAACTAGCGGGGGGGCGGGAGATACGCAGTATTTT. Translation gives CASSAITSGGAGDTQYF.

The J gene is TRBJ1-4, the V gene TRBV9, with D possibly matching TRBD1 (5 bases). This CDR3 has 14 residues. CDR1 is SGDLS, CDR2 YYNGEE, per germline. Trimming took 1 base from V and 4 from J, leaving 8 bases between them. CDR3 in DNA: TGTGCCAGCAGCGTAAGCCAGGGTAATGAAAAACTGTTTTTT. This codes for CASSVSQGNEKLFF.

CDR3 in amino acids: CAVGRKTPFTGGQYF. CDR3 nucleotides: TGTGCCGTGGGGCGGAAGACACCTTTTACCGGCGGGCAGTACTTC. The V call is TRBV5-4, the J call TRBJ2-7; D is possibly TRBD1 (5 bases). V lost 10 bases to trimming and J lost 9 bases, with 29 bases between them. The CDR3 is 15 amino acids. Germline V lookup: CDR1 SGHNT, CDR2 YYREEE (reference sequence). Full variable domain (remainder filled in from reference TRBV5-4 and TRBJ2-7): ETGVTQSPTHLIKTRGQQVTLRCSSQSGHNTVSWYQQALGQGPQFIFQYYREEENGRGNFPPRFSGLQFPNYSSELNVNALELDDSALYLCAVGRKTPFTGGQYFGPGTRLTVT.

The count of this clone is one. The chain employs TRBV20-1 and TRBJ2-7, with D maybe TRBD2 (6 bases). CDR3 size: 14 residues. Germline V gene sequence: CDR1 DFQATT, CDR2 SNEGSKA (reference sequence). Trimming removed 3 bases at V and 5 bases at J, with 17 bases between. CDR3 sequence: CSASGGAGGDEQYF. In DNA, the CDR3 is TGCAGTGCTAGTGGCGGGGCGGGTGGTGACGAGCAGTACTTC.

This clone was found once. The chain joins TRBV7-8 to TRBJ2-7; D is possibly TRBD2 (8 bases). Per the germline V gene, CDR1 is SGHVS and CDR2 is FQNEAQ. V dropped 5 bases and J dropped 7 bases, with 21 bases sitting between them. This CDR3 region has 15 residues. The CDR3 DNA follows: TGTGCCAGCAGCCCGGGGTGGGACAGCGGGGGAGAGCAGTACTTC. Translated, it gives CASSPGWDSGGEQYF.

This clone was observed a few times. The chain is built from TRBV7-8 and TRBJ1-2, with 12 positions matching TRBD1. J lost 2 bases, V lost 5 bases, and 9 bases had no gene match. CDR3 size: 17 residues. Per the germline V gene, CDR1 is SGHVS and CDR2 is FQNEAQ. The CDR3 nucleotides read TGTGCCAGCAGCCCCGGGACAGGGGGCCTCACGAACTATGGCTACACCTTC. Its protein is CASSPGTGGLTNYGYTF.

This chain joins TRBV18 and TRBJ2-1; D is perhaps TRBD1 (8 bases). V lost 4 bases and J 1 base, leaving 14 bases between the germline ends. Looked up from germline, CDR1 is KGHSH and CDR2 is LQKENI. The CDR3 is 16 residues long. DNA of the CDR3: TGTGCCAGCTCACTTAACAGGGGGGGTTCCTACAATGAGCAGTTCTTC. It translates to CASSLNRGGSYNEQFF.